Presented here are 8 T cell receptor beta chains from one specimen sequenced in a study of blood T cells in healthy people across ages. Combining a sample-barcoded 5' primer with a J-beta primer mix, a second PCR ran for roughly 7 to 11 cycles. MiXCR, applied by TCRdb to the 5' RACE reads, yields one record per CDR3 protein. The table lists around 800,000 distinct CDR3 sequences, roughly 25% of them singletons. The same data also contributed to another study, on T cells of mothers and their children.

The sample taken for sequencing was blood. The receptors derive from a boy aged 5 to 17 in good health.

The chain has TRBV6-5 and TRBJ2-3; D gene unclear. Germline-derived CDR1 and CDR2 are MNHEY and SVGAGI. This CDR3 contains 17 residues. Trimming left V 0 bases short and J 2 bases short, with 15 bases between. The CDR3 spells CASSYSARLGLTDTQYF. CDR3 bases: TGTGCCAGCAGTTACTCTGCAAGGTTAGGGCTCACAGATACGCAGTATTTT.

J is TRBJ1-4 and V is TRBV19; D call uncertain. The CDR3 is 15 amino acids. The germline V gene has CDR1 LNHDA and CDR2 SQIVND (reference sequence). V lost 10 bases and J lost 0, with 15 bases in between. The CDR3 loop is CATRVTVTTNEKLFF. The CDR3 DNA reads TGTGCCACCCGGGTCACAGTTACAACTAATGAAAAACTGTTTTTT.

The CDR3 here is CASRGQGYIGELFF. DNA of the CDR3: TGTGCCAGCAGGGGACAGGGGTATATCGGGGAGCTGTTTTTT. The chain employs TRBV2 and TRBJ2-2, with TRBD1 matching 10 bases. With 6 bases clipped from V and 7 bases from J, the junction kept 5 bases outside the gene matches. Germline V lookup: CDR1 SNHLY, CDR2 FYNNEI. CDR3 size: 14 residues.

Worth noting for this clonotype: Likely a read error: the CDR3 ends without its conserved phenylalanine or tryptophan. The J gene is TRBJ1-1, the V gene TRBV3-1; 7 bases are shared with TRBD1. Germline V gene data show CDR1 as LGHDT and CDR2 as YNNKEL (reference sequence). With V trimmed by 3 bases and J by 5 bases, 9 bases remained unmatched. The CDR3 length is 15 residues. Written as DNA, the CDR3 is TGTGCCAGCAGCCAGTTTGAGAGGGGGCAGACTGAAGCTTTCCTT. As protein: CASSQFERGQTEAFL.

This clonotype was counted a few times. The V gene is TRBV25-1, the J gene TRBJ2-5; 11 nucleotides line up with TRBD2. The CDR3 is 17 residues long. Per the germline V gene, CDR1 is MGHDK and CDR2 is SYGVNS. V was clipped by 1 base and J by 9 bases; unmatched bases: 13. The CDR3 reads CASSEWIAGGLESPQYF. CDR3 bases: TGTGCCAGCAGTGAATGGATAGCGGGGGGGCTTGAGTCGCCCCAGTACTTC.

The chain uses TRBV5-6 and TRBJ2-6; D is undetermined. The CDR3 extends over 13 amino acids. Trimming cost V 8 bases and J 4 bases, with 10 bases left between them. The germline gives CDR1 SGHDT, CDR2 YYEEEE. The CDR3 bases are TGTGCCAGTAAGGGTCTCGGGGCCAACGTCCTGACTTTC. It encodes CASKGLGANVLTF.

The J gene is TRBJ2-5, the V gene TRBV6-5, with 9 bases identical to TRBD1. The CDR3 sequence is 15 residues long. V was clipped by 5 bases and J by 3 bases; unmatched bases: 7. Germline V gene data show CDR1 as MNHEY and CDR2 as SVGAGI. CDR3 sequence (DNA): TGTGCCAGCAGTCGGGGGACAGGGAGGGAAGAGACCCAGTACTTC. Protein: CASSRGTGREETQYF.

The gene calls are TRBV29-1 and TRBJ2-4, with D possibly matching TRBD1 (5 bases). The CDR3 extends over 13 amino acids. The germline V gene encodes CDR1 SQVTM and CDR2 ANQGSEA. The V end lost 5 bases, the J end lost 1 base, and 9 bases lay between the germline ends. CDR3 bases: TGCAGCGTTCTCCCAGGGGCCAAAAACATTCAGTACTTC. Amino acids: CSVLPGAKNIQYF. The entire variable domain, with the rest obtained from reference TRBV29-1 and TRBJ2-4, is as follows: SAVISQKPSRDICQRGTSLTIQCQVDSQVTMMFWYRQQPGQSLTLIATANQGSEATYESGFVIDKFPISRPNLTFSTLTVSNMSPEDSSIYLCSVLPGAKNIQYFGAGTRLSVL.